The 19 T cell receptor beta chains reported below all come from one sample, sequenced in a study of blood T cells in healthy people across ages (dated by TCRdb to 2013 to 2016). Preparation of the library involved 5' RACE. The sequencing machine was an Illumina HiSeq 2500. A second about 7 to 12 cycle PCR used a sample-barcoded 5' primer and a J-beta primer mix. TCRdb reran the public reads through fastp at Q25 and MiXCR, keeping productive beta chains. Each entry merges the rows of one CDR3 protein and shows their most common DNA and genes. Within this sample are roughly 680,000 distinct CDR3 sequences, with roughly half of them counted one time only. Roughly 13% of the sample goes to the ten largest clones. Sequencing used blood. The receptors originated from a woman aged 80 or over in good health.

Turning to this clonotype: A read error is possible here, since a much larger clone lies one base away. This chain joins TRBV6-6 and TRBJ1-5; perhaps TRBD1 as D (5 bases). CDR3 length: 16 residues. Germline values: CDR1 MNHNY, CDR2 SVGAGI (reference sequence). Deletions cut 5 bases from V and 2 bases from J, with 16 bases between. For the CDR3, the DNA is TGTGCCAGCAGTCCGTCGGGGAGGGGAGGCAATCAGCCCCAGCATTTT. Protein sequence: CASSPSGRGGNQPQHF.

This clonotype was recorded at least ten times. V gene TRBV4-2 combines with J gene TRBJ2-1; 7 bases agree with TRBD1. After removal of 4 bases from V and 5 bases from J, the junction contained 17 bases not matched to a gene. The CDR3 runs to 18 residues. Germline assignment: CDR1 LGHNA and CDR2 YNFKEQ. CDR3 region: CASSRNPFYGQVNNEQFF. The CDR3 nucleotides read TGTGCCAGCAGCCGTAACCCTTTCTACGGACAGGTAAACAATGAGCAGTTCTTC.

Only a few counts were recorded for this clonotype. V and J are TRBV6-2 or TRBV6-3 and TRBJ2-1; a weak D match, TRBD2 (5 bases). This CDR3 contains 13 residues. Trimming cost V 2 bases and J 13 bases, with 15 bases left between them. Per germline, CDR1 MNHEY and CDR2 SVGEGT. CDR3 DNA sequence: TGTGCCAGCAGTTACGAAGTAGTAGGGAGCCAGTTCTTC. Amino acids: CASSYEVVGSQFF.

This clonotype was seen only a few times. The V call is TRBV19, the J call TRBJ2-1; TRBD1 matches 9 bases. Trimming at V came to 2 bases and at J to 5 bases, leaving 4 bases not matched to a gene. Germline CDR1 reads LNHDA; CDR2 reads SQIVND (reference sequence). The CDR3 contains 15 residues. The CDR3 loop reads CASSISTGGNNEQFF. DNA of the CDR3: TGTGCCAGTAGTATATCCACAGGGGGCAACAATGAGCAGTTCTTC.

This clonotype was detected ten times or more. The chain combines TRBV7-9 with TRBJ1-2; no definite D call. Germline V gene sequence: CDR1 SEHNR, CDR2 FQNEAQ (reference sequence). The CDR3 totals 13 residues. Trimming stripped 5 bases from V and 2 bases from J, with 9 bases between. The CDR3 DNA follows: TGTGCCAGCAGCCTTGGGGAAAACTATGGCTACACCTTC. It encodes CASSLGENYGYTF.

The rearrangement links TRBV2 to TRBJ2-5, with no clear D. V was pared by 4 bases and J by 0 bases, with 6 bases between. CDR1 is SNHLY and CDR2 is FYNNEI in the germline V gene. The CDR3 sequence is 13 residues long. The CDR3, as DNA: TGTGCCAGCAGTGTAGTCAACCAAGAGACCCAGTACTTC. It yields the protein CASSVVNQETQYF.

The sample holds many counts of this clonotype. The chain has TRBV2 and TRBJ1-2, with D uncertain. Germline lookup yields CDR1 SNHLY and CDR2 FYNNEI. With 1 base removed from V and 8 bases from J, the gap between germline ends came to 8 bases. The CDR3 runs 12 residues. Written as DNA, the CDR3 is TGTGCCAGCAGTGAAGGGTTTGGCGGCTACACCTTC. Protein product: CASSEGFGGYTF.

This clonotype was counted a few times. The chain uses TRBV5-1 and TRBJ1-1; maybe TRBD1 (5 bases). The CDR3 loop spans 16 amino acids. The V and J ends lost 0 bases and 5 bases respectively, with 17 bases between them. Germline V gene sequence: CDR1 SGHRS, CDR2 YFSETQ. The chain's CDR3 is CASSLAPWGLYTEAFF. The CDR3 nucleotides read TGCGCCAGCAGCTTGGCCCCGTGGGGGTTGTATACTGAAGCTTTCTTT.

In regard to this clonotype: A much more abundant neighbour one base away suggests this may be a read error. The chain has TRBV28 and TRBJ2-5; 11 nucleotides line up with TRBD2. The end of the DNA fits TRBJ2-7 better, so the J call may be wrong. The CDR3 spans 14 residues. Germline CDR1 MDHEN, CDR2 SYDVKM. In nucleotides, the CDR3 is TGTGCCTGCAGCACCGGGACTAGCGGCTACGAGCAGTACTTC. Its protein product is CACSTGTSGYEQYF.

This clonotype was counted ten times or more. V usage is TRBV7-3 and J usage is TRBJ2-3, with 8 bases that match TRBD2. The junction had 9 bases not matched to a gene; V was cut back by 5 bases and J by 2 bases. This CDR3 comprises 16 residues. Germline lookup yields CDR1 SGHTA and CDR2 FQGTGA. CDR3: CASSLSRTSNTDTQYF. The CDR3 bases are TGTGCCAGCAGCCTGAGCCGGACTAGCAACACAGATACGCAGTATTTT.

The V and J genes are TRBV5-6 and TRBJ2-2, with a possible D match to TRBD2 (5 bases). V was shortened by 0 bases and J by 4 bases, with 16 bases between the two germline ends. Germline CDR1 reads SGHDT; CDR2 reads YYEEEE. The CDR3 has 17 amino acids. The CDR3: CASSLARAAYSTGELFF. The CDR3 DNA is TGTGCCAGCAGCTTGGCCAGAGCGGCGTATTCCACCGGGGAGCTGTTTTTT.

The chain couples TRBV3-1 to TRBJ2-5; 10 bases match TRBD2. Germline CDR1 is LGHDT and CDR2 is YNNKEL (reference sequence). V was clipped by 4 bases and J by 3 bases; unmatched bases: 11. The CDR3 extends over 17 amino acids. The CDR3 here is CASSLWDLGLAEETQYF. CDR3 coding DNA: TGTGCCAGCAGCCTATGGGATTTAGGACTAGCGGAAGAGACCCAGTACTTC.

This clonotype was seen only a few times. The chain has TRBV2 and TRBJ1-1, with D perhaps matching TRBD1 (6 bases). Germline CDR1 is SNHLY and CDR2 is FYNNEI. The length of the CDR3 is 14 residues. V was clipped by 3 bases and J by 4 bases, with 12 bases between them. The CDR3 protein is CASSEVGARTEAFF. The CDR3 nucleotides are TGTGCCAGCAGTGAGGTGGGGGCGCGCACTGAAGCTTTCTTT.

About this clonotype itself: A single base separates this from a much larger clone, so it may be a read error. The CDR3 DNA reads TGTCCCTGGAGTGCGGGGGCGCTCGAGCAGTACTTC. It codes for CPWSAGALEQYF. This chain joins TRBV30 and TRBJ2-5; possible D gene TRBD2, 7 bases. The assigned J gene may be wrong: the sequence end matches TRBJ2-7 better. This CDR3 has 12 amino acids. Looked up from germline, CDR1 is GTSNPN and CDR2 is SVGIG (reference sequence).

The chain employs TRBV7-2 and TRBJ1-6; 9 bases fit TRBD1. J was trimmed by 10 bases and V by 5 bases; bases with no gene match: 6. The germline gives CDR1 SGHTA, CDR2 FQGNSA. This CDR3 has 14 residues. The CDR3 is CASSRTGDGSPLHF. Written as DNA, the CDR3 is TGTGCCAGCAGCCGGACAGGGGATGGATCACCCCTCCACTTT.

CDR3 amino acids: CSVVLGGGNTEAFF. For the CDR3, the DNA is TGCAGCGTTGTATTGGGGGGCGGGAACACTGAAGCTTTCTTT. The rearrangement joins TRBV29-1 to TRBJ1-1, with a weak D call TRBD1 (6 bases). V lost 4 bases and J lost 1, with 13 bases in between. Germline values: CDR1 SQVTM, CDR2 ANQGSEA. The length of the CDR3 is 14 residues.

This clonotype occurred many times. V is TRBV28 and J is TRBJ2-1, with D unresolved. V was pared by 5 bases and J by 8 bases, with 7 bases between. Germline V CDR1 and CDR2: MDHEN, SYDVKM. This CDR3 contains 11 residues. The CDR3 spells CASSLGYEQFF. CDR3 in DNA: TGTGCCAGCAGTCTAGGCTATGAGCAGTTCTTC.

In this sample, this clonotype turned up once. A clone one base away is much larger, so this may be a read error. The rearrangement joins TRBV7-2 to TRBJ2-5, with D possibly being TRBD1 (6 bases). Germline assignment: CDR1 SGHTA and CDR2 FQGNSA. V was cut by 3 bases and J by 5 bases, with 10 bases left in between. This CDR3 region has 13 residues. The CDR3 is CASSLTGPETQYF. The CDR3, as DNA: TGTGCCAGCAGCTTGACAGGTCCGGAGACCCAGTACTTC.

This clonotype was seen ten or more times. This chain connects TRBV28 to TRBJ1-2; D ambiguous. Germline values: CDR1 MDHEN, CDR2 SYDVKM. Trimming cost V 5 bases and J 3 bases, with 10 bases left between them. The CDR3 is 13 residues long. CDR3 in amino acids: CASSAPAHYGYTF. The CDR3 DNA is TGTGCCAGCAGTGCGCCCGCCCACTATGGCTACACCTTC.